One and the same sample provided the 26 T cell receptor beta chains below, sequenced in a study of cytomegalovirus exposure and HLA in healthy donors. The PCR employed 60 Vbeta primers together with 13 Jbeta primers. The assay was immunoSEQ multiplex PCR, and TCRdb's table has in-frame clones only and misses some. The sample shows 200,000 to 250,000 clones, roughly 83% of them seen only once. Sequences were obtained from PBMCs. The source of these receptors is a boy younger than 10 in good health and CMV-seronegative.

This clone showed up just once. The chain couples TRBV7-9 to TRBJ2-7; no clear D. V lost 2 bases, J lost 7 bases, and 15 bases lay in between. In germline, CDR1 is SEHNR, CDR2 FQNEAQ (reference sequence). This CDR3 is 14 amino acids long. The CDR3 nucleotides read TGTGCCAGCAGCTTAACTCAGGTCTCGTGGGAGCAGTACTTC. This gives the protein CASSLTQVSWEQYF.

This clone was picked up one time. V and J are TRBV5-1 and TRBJ1-1; D is ambiguous. The germline CDR1 and CDR2 sequences are SGHRS and YFSETQ. CDR3 length: 14 residues. V lost 0 bases and J 4 bases, leaving 10 bases between the germline ends. The CDR3 DNA sequence: TGCGCCAGCAGCTTGGGGCAGGCCCCCACTGAAGCTTTCTTT. Translation: CASSLGQAPTEAFF.

The chain is built from TRBV7-9 and TRBJ1-4; D remains ambiguous. Germline V gene data show CDR1 as SEHNR and CDR2 as FQNEAQ (reference sequence). The V gene lost 5 bases and the J gene lost 3 bases, with 16 bases spanning the gap. This CDR3 spans 16 amino acids. In DNA form, the CDR3 reads TGTGCCAGCAGCCCGGTGGGAGCCCAGGCTAATGAAAAACTGTTTTTT. This encodes CASSPVGAQANEKLFF.

The J gene is TRBJ2-5, the V gene TRBV6-1; the match to TRBD2 covers 7 bases. The assigned J gene may be wrong: the sequence end matches TRBJ2-7 better. The CDR3 runs to 15 residues. Germline CDR1 and CDR2: MNHNS and SASEGT. CDR3 amino acids: CASSEGGSPSYEQYF. The CDR3 DNA follows: TGTGCCAGCAGTGAGGGCGGGAGTCCTTCCTACGAGCAGTACTTC.

The genes are TRBV5-1 and TRBJ2-1; TRBD2 matches at 7 bases. CDR3 size: 15 residues. V lost 7 bases and J lost 4; bases outside the gene matches: 11. Germline CDR1 SGHRS, CDR2 YFSETQ. The CDR3 protein is CASCMRDYRYNEQFF. The DNA for the CDR3 is TGCGCCAGCTGTATGAGGGACTATAGATACAATGAGCAGTTCTTC.

This rearrangement joins TRBV12-5 to TRBJ2-1; 13 bases are a match to TRBD2. The CDR3 extends over 16 amino acids. V dropped 0 bases and J dropped 9; count of bases not matched to a gene: 5. The germline V gene encodes CDR1 LGHNT and CDR2 FRNRAP. DNA of the CDR3: TGTGCTAGTGGTTTGGTACTAGCGGGAGGGCCGGTTGAGCAGTTCTTC. Its protein is CASGLVLAGGPVEQFF.

This chain links TRBV30 with TRBJ1-5; D is unclear. The V end was cut by 5 bases, the J end by 3 bases, with 14 bases between. Germline lookup yields CDR1 GTSNPN and CDR2 SVGIG (reference sequence). The CDR3 totals 14 residues. Written as DNA, the CDR3 is TGTGCCTGGTCCTGGGGAGGGCCCAATCAGCCCCAGCATTTT. It codes for CAWSWGGPNQPQHF.

The chain links TRBV6-5 to TRBJ1-1; D unclear. Per the germline V gene, CDR1 is MNHEY and CDR2 is SVGAGI. The CDR3 covers 13 residues. V was shortened by 5 bases and J by 7 bases, with 14 bases between the two germline ends. DNA for the CDR3: TGTGCCAGCAGTAAAACCCCAACTGATGAAGCTTTCTTT. It yields the protein CASSKTPTDEAFF.

This chain links TRBV5-1 with TRBJ2-7; 10 bases map to TRBD1. V was clipped by 3 bases and J by 5 bases; unmatched bases: 5. Looked up from germline, CDR1 is SGHRS and CDR2 is YFSETQ. The CDR3 covers 14 residues. The CDR3 reads CASSYGTGDHEQYF. CDR3 DNA: TGCGCCAGCAGCTACGGGACAGGGGACCACGAGCAGTACTTC.

V gene TRBV28 combines with J gene TRBJ1-5, with 8 bases lining up with TRBD1. CDR1 is MDHEN, CDR2 SYDVKM, per germline. Losses at the gene ends were 2 bases for V and 4 bases for J; bases not matched to a gene: 1. The CDR3 totals 14 residues. Here the CDR3 DNA reads TGTGCCAGCAGTTTAGACAGGGGAAATCAGCCCCAGCATTTT. It codes for CASSLDRGNQPQHF.

In nucleotides, the CDR3 is TGTGCCACCAGCAGAGATCGGTCGGGCAATCAGCCCCAGCATTTT. It is translated as CATSRDRSGNQPQHF. This chain uses TRBV15 with TRBJ1-5; D gene unclear. The germline V gene has CDR1 LNHNV and CDR2 YYDKDF (reference sequence). The V and J ends lost 0 bases and 2 bases respectively, with 8 bases between them. The CDR3 covers 15 residues.

This clone has just a few counts. The V call is TRBV6-6, the J call TRBJ2-5; 7 bases fit TRBD2. CDR3 length equals 15 residues. Germline V gene lookup returns CDR1 MNHNY and CDR2 SVGAGI (reference sequence). The trim removed 6 bases at V and 2 bases at J, leaving 9 bases unmatched. CDR3 in DNA: TGTGCCAGCAGCCTTGGCAATAGCGGGCAAGAGACCCAGTACTTC. Translated, it gives CASSLGNSGQETQYF.

The gene calls are TRBV25-1 and TRBJ1-4; 8 bases fit TRBD1. V gave up 4 bases and J gave up 7 bases; unmatched junction bases: 5. This CDR3 has 14 amino acids. Germline CDR1 and CDR2: MGHDK and SYGVNS. The CDR3 DNA reads as TGTGCCAGCAGTGCCAGGGGGCCTGTTGAAAAACTGTTTTTT. It specifies CASSARGPVEKLFF.

This chain joins TRBV30 and TRBJ2-7, with 10 bases matching TRBD2. The length of the CDR3 is 14 residues. Per the germline V gene, CDR1 is GTSNPN and CDR2 is SVGIG (reference sequence). The V and J ends lost 3 bases and 7 bases, in that order; junction bases with no gene match: 9. CDR3 amino acids: CAWSWTSGLSEQYF. The CDR3 DNA is TGTGCCTGGAGCTGGACTAGCGGTTTGAGTGAGCAGTACTTC.

The rearrangement links TRBV11-2 to TRBJ2-1; 9 bases are shared with TRBD2. Losses at the gene ends were 5 bases for V and 5 bases for J; bases not matched to a gene: 4. CDR3 size: 14 residues. Germline values: CDR1 SGHAT, CDR2 FQNNGV. The CDR3, as DNA: TGTGCCAGCAGCAGAGGACTAGCGAACAATGAGCAGTTCTTC. Residues: CASSRGLANNEQFF.

This chain joins TRBV2 and TRBJ2-1, with 11 bases aligning to TRBD2. This CDR3 has 14 residues. J lost 8 bases, V lost 3 bases, and 3 bases had no gene match. Germline V gene data show CDR1 as SNHLY and CDR2 as FYNNEI. CDR3 in amino acids: CASSESSGRYEQFF. CDR3 coding DNA: TGTGCCAGCAGTGAGTCTAGCGGGAGGTATGAGCAGTTCTTC. The full variable domain, completed using reference TRBV2 and TRBJ2-1, is EPEVTQTPSHQVTQMGQEVILRCVPISNHLYFYWYRQILGQKVEFLVSFYNNEISEKSEIFDDQFSVERPDGSNFTLKIRSTKLEDSAMYFCASSESSGRYEQFFGPGTRLTVL.

The chain recombines TRBV30 with TRBJ2-3, with D perhaps matching TRBD2 (5 bases). Trimming took off 2 bases at V and 1 base at J, with 7 bases between the two ends. Germline V gene lookup returns CDR1 GTSNPN and CDR2 SVGIG (reference sequence). This CDR3 contains 13 residues. CDR3 sequence reads: CAWSSRGTDTQYF. In DNA, the CDR3 is TGTGCCTGGAGTTCGAGGGGCACAGATACGCAGTATTTT.

The chain uses TRBV30 and TRBJ1-2, with 7 bases identical to TRBD1. Germline assignment: CDR1 GTSNPN and CDR2 SVGIG (reference sequence). V was pared by 0 bases and J by 6 bases, with 7 bases of the junction left unmatched. This CDR3 has 14 amino acids. The CDR3 nucleotides read TGTGCCTGGAGTGTATTAAACAGGGGCAATGGCTACACCTTC. It is translated as CAWSVLNRGNGYTF.

This clone was counted a few times. Other DNA sequences from this sample encode an identical CDR3 as well. The V call is TRBV10-3, the J call TRBJ1-1, with D hard to call. The CDR3 spans 14 residues. V shed 4 bases and J shed 0 bases, with 9 bases lying between them. CDR1 ENHRY and CDR2 SYGVKD come from the germline V gene. In nucleotides, the CDR3 is TGTGCCATCAGTGGGACGGGAATGAACACTGAAGCTTTCTTT. Its translation: CAISGTGMNTEAFF.

The chain joins TRBV28 to TRBJ1-1; D is possibly TRBD1 (6 bases). V gave up 5 bases and J gave up 1 base, with 14 bases separating them. The germline CDR1 and CDR2 sequences are MDHEN and SYDVKM. The CDR3 extends over 15 amino acids. The CDR3 spells CASSPTGQENTEAFF. CDR3 nucleotides: TGTGCCAGCAGTCCTACGGGACAAGAGAACACTGAAGCTTTCTTT.

The V gene is TRBV30, the J gene TRBJ2-7; 7 bases line up with TRBD1. The CDR3 consists of 12 residues. CDR1 is GTSNPN, CDR2 SVGIG, per germline (reference sequence). With V trimmed by 8 bases and J by 3 bases, 7 bases remained unmatched. This CDR3 is CARRGRGYEQYF. The CDR3 coding sequence is TGTGCCCGCAGGGGGAGAGGCTACGAGCAGTACTTC.

The CDR3 DNA sequence: TGTGCCAGCAGTGAGGGGCGTGGTCAGCCCCAGCATTTT. The encoded protein is CASSEGRGQPQHF. The chain recombines TRBV6-1 with TRBJ1-5, with D possibly being TRBD1 (5 bases). V was pared by 3 bases and J by 6 bases, with 9 bases between. The V gene's germline CDR1 is MNHNS and CDR2 SASEGT. This CDR3 is built from 13 residues.

This clone has more than one count but fewer than ten. This chain links TRBV6-1 with TRBJ2-7, with 9 bases that match TRBD2. CDR3 length: 12 amino acids. V lost 8 bases, J lost 2 bases, and 1 base stayed unmatched. Germline V gene data show CDR1 as MNHNS and CDR2 as SASEGT. The CDR3, as DNA: TGTGCCAGCGCGGGGGGGACCTACGAGCAGTACTTC. This translates into CASAGGTYEQYF.

This chain uses TRBV21-1 with TRBJ2-7; the table's D gene call, TRBD1, was not cross checked with the DNA. TRBV21-1 is a known pseudogene. The CDR3 runs to 12 residues. CDR3 loop: CASSPPRLEQYF. The CDR3 region has the DNA TGTGCCAGCAGCCCCCCCAGGCTTGAGCAGTACTTC.

V is TRBV6-5 and J is TRBJ1-1; tentatively, D is TRBD1 (6 bases). This CDR3 spans 12 amino acids. Germline V lookup: CDR1 MNHEY, CDR2 SVGAGI. Trimming removed 6 bases at V and 3 bases at J, with 8 bases between. The CDR3 spells CASRQGYTEAFF. For the CDR3, the DNA is TGTGCCAGCAGACAGGGATACACTGAAGCTTTCTTT.

The chain couples TRBV7-2 to TRBJ2-7; D is uncertain. The V end lost 3 bases, the J end lost 0 bases, and 9 bases lay between the germline ends. In germline, CDR1 is SGHTA, CDR2 FQGNSA. The CDR3 has 14 residues. The CDR3 coding sequence is TGTGCCAGCAGCTTCCGTCTGAGCTCCTACGAGCAGTACTTC. It yields the protein CASSFRLSSYEQYF.